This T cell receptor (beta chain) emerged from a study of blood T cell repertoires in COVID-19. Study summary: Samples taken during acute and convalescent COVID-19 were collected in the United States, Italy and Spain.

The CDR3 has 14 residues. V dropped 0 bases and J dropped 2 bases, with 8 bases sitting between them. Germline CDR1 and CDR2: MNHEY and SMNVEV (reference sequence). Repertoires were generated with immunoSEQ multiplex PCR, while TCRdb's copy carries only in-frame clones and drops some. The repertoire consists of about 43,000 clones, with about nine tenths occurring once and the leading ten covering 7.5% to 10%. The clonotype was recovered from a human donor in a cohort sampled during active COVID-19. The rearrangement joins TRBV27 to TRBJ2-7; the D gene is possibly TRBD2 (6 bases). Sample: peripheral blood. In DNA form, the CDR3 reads TGTGCCAGCAGTTTATCAGCGGGCACCTACGAGCAGTACTTC. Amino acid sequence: CASSLSAGTYEQYF.